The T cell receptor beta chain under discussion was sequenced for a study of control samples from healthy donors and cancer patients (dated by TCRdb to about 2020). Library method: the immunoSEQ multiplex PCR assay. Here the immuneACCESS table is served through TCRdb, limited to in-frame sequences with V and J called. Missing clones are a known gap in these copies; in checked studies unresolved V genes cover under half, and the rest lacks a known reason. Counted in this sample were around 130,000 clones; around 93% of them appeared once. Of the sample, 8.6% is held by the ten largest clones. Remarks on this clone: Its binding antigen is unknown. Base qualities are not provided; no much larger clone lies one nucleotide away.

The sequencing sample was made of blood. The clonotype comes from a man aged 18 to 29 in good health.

The CDR3 loop reads CATLGTGSSGNTIYF. The bases read TGTGCCACTTTGGGGACAGGGAGCTCTGGAAACACCATATATTTT. The rearranged segments are TRBV6-6 and TRBJ1-3, and 9 bases in between align with TRBD1. V and J are trimmed by 10 bases and 0 bases, and the gene matches miss 7 bases of the junction. CDR1 and CDR2, looked up from the germline V gene (reference sequence), are MNHNY and SVGAGI. The CDR3 has 15 amino acids, counting the end cysteine and phenylalanine. CDR3 DNA is the only sequence kept; it has 45 bases, read in frame from the first base.